Listed here is a single T cell receptor (beta chain). Authors' methods: From reference gene primer amplification, estimates of nucleated cell counts were derived. This table comes from immunoSEQ multiplex PCR, and its TCRdb copy is limited to in-frame clones, with some not included. The DNA was the basis for D and trimming; V, J and clone size are from that table. The sample shows fewer than 100,000 clones, 75% to 90% of them seen only once. The data stem from a study of blood T cell repertoires in COVID-19. The overall study: The United States, Italy and Spain were the sources of the acute and convalescent COVID-19 samples. Sources were T cells, B-cell-depleted T cells, or PBMCs; the material itself was cDNA or gDNA.

Germline V gene lookup returns CDR1 SGHRS and CDR2 YFSETQ. The germline V and J ends were trimmed by 4 bases and 0 bases, with 11 bases remaining between them. The CDR3 sequence is 14 residues long. V is TRBV5-1 and J is TRBJ2-7; no clear D gene. The sequenced material came from peripheral blood. The TCR sequence derives from a man aged 55 to 70 with acute or convalescent COVID-19. The CDR3 loop reads CASSVTTNSYEQYF. The CDR3 nucleotides read TGCGCCAGCAGCGTCACCACTAACTCCTACGAGCAGTACTTC.